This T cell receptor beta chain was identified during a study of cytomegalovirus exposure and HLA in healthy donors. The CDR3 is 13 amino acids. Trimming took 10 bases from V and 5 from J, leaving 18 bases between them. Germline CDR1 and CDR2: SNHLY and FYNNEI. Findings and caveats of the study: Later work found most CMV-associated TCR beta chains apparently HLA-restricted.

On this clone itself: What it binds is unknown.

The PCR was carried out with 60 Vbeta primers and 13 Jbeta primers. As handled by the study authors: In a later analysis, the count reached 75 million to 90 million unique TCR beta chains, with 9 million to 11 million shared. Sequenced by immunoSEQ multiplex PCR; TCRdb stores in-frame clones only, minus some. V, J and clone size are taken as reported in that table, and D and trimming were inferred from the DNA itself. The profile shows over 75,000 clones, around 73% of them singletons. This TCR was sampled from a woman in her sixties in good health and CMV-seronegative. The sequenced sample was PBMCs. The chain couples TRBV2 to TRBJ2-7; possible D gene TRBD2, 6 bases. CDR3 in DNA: TGTGCCAACCGGGGGAGAGGGGACCACGAGCAGTACTTC. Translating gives CANRGRGDHEQYF.